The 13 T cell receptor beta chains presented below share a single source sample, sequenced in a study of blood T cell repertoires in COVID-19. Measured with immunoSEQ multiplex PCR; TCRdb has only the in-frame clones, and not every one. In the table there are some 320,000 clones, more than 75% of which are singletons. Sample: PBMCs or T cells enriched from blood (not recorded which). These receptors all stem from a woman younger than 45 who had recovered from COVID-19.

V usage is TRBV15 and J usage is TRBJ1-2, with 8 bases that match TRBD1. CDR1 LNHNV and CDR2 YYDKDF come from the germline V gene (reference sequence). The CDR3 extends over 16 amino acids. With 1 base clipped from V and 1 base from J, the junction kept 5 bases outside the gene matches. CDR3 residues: CATSRAGQGDNYGYTF. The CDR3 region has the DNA TGTGCCACCAGCAGAGCAGGACAGGGAGATAACTATGGCTACACCTTC.

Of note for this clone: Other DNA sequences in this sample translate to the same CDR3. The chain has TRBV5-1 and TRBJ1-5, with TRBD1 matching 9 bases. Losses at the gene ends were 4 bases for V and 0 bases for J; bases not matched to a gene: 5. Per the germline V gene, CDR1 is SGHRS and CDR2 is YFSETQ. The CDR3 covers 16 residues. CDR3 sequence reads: CASSPGTGYSNQPQHF. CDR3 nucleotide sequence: TGCGCCAGCAGCCCCGGGACAGGGTATAGCAATCAGCCCCAGCATTTT.

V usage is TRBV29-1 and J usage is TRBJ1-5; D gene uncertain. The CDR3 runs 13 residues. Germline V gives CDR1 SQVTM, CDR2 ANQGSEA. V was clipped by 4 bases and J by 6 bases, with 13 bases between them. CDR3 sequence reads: CSVALGGLQPQHF. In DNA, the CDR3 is TGCAGCGTTGCTTTAGGAGGGCTTCAGCCCCAGCATTTT. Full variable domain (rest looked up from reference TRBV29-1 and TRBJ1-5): SAVISQKPSRDICQRGTSLTIQCQVDSQVTMMFWYRQQPGQSLTLIATANQGSEATYESGFVIDKFPISRPNLTFSTLTVSNMSPEDSSIYLCSVALGGLQPQHFGDGTRLSIL.

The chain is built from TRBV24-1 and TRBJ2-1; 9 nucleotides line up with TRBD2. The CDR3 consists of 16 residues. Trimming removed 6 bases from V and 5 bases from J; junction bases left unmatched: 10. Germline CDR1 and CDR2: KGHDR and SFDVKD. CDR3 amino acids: CATSSIVAGANNEQFF. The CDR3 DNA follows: TGTGCCACCAGTAGCATAGTAGCGGGGGCCAACAATGAGCAGTTCTTC.

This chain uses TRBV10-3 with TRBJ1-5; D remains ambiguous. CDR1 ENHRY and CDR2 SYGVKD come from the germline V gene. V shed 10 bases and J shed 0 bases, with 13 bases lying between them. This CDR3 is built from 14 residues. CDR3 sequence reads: CATADRYSNQPQHF. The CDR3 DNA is TGTGCCACAGCGGACCGATATAGCAATCAGCCCCAGCATTTT.

The CDR3 DNA reads as TGTGCCTGGACGGACAGGGTCGGAGGCTACACCTTC. Translated: CAWTDRVGGYTF. The chain carries TRBV30 and TRBJ1-2, with 8 bases matching TRBD1. V was clipped by 4 bases and J by 8 bases; unmatched bases: 6. This CDR3 comprises 12 residues. Germline-derived CDR1 and CDR2 are GTSNPN and SVGIG (reference sequence).

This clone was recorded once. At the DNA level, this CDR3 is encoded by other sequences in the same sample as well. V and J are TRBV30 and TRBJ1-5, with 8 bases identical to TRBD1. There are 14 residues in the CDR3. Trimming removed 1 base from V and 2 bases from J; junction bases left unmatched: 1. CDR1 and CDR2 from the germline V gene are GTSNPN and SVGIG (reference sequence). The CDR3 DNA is TGTGCCTGGAGTGCGGACAGGGGCAATCAGCCCCAGCATTTT. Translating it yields CAWSADRGNQPQHF.

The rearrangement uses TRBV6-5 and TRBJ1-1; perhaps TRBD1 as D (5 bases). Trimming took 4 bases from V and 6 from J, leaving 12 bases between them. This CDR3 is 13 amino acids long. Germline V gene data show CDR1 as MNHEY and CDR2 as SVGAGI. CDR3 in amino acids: CASSLWGDAEAFF. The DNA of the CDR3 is TGTGCCAGCAGTTTATGGGGGGACGCTGAAGCTTTCTTT.

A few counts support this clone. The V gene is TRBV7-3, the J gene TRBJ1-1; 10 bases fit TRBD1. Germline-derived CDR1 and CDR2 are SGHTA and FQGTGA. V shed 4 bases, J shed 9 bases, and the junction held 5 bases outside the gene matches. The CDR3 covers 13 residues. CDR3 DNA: TGTGCCAGCAGCTCCCCGGACAGGGGGAAAGCTTTCTTT. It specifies CASSSPDRGKAFF.

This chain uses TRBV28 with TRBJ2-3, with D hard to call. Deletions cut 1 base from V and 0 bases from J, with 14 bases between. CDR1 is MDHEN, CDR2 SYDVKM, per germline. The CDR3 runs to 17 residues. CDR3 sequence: CASSLFGGRTSTDTQYF. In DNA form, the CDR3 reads TGTGCCAGCAGTTTATTCGGCGGCAGAACTAGCACAGATACGCAGTATTTT.

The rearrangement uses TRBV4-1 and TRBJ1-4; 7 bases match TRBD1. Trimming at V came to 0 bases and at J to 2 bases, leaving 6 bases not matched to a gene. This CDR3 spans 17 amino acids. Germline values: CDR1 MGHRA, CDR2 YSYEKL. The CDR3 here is CASSQDPLQGTNEKLFF. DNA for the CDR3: TGCGCCAGCAGCCAAGATCCTCTACAGGGGACTAATGAAAAACTGTTTTTT.

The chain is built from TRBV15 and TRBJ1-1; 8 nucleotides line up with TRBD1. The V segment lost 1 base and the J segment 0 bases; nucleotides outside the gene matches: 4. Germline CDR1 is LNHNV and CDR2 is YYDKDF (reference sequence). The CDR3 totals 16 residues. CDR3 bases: TGTGCCACCAGCAGAGGGACAGGGCTTGTGAACACTGAAGCTTTCTTT. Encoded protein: CATSRGTGLVNTEAFF.

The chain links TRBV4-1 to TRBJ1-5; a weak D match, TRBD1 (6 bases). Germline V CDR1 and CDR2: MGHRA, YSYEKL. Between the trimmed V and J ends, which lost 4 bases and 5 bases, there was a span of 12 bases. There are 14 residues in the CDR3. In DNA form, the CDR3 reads TGCGCCAGCAGCCCAGGGGTCCGGGATCAGCCCCAGCATTTT. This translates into CASSPGVRDQPQHF.